A single sample is the source of the 31 T cell receptor beta chains below, sequenced in a study of blood T cells in healthy people across ages. The second PCR ran about 6 to 11 cycles with a sample-barcoded 5' primer and J-beta primers. TCRdb independently ran MiXCR on the 5' RACE reads; one entry per CDR3 protein. The sample lists about 1.8 million distinct CDR3 sequences, 49% occurring once. Specimen: blood. These receptors were taken from a woman aged 40 to 50 in good health.

This clonotype was counted a few times. The chain is built from TRBV13 and TRBJ1-2, with unresolved D. The V gene lost 5 bases and the J gene lost 8 bases, with 12 bases spanning the gap. The CDR3 runs 12 residues. Germline assignment: CDR1 PRHDT and CDR2 FYEKMQ (reference sequence). CDR3 bases: TGTGCCAGCAGCCCCGGGTCTCAGGGCTACACCTTC. It yields the protein CASSPGSQGYTF.

V and J are TRBV5-1 and TRBJ2-7, with 7 bases that match TRBD2. The CDR3 sequence is 16 residues long. Unmatched junction bases numbered 13, after V lost 3 bases and J lost 4 bases. Per germline, CDR1 SGHRS and CDR2 YFSETQ. CDR3 protein: CASSWGSSGTGYEQYF. The CDR3 coding sequence is TGCGCCAGCAGCTGGGGTTCTAGCGGAACCGGTTACGAGCAGTACTTC.

In its sample, this clonotype was seen a few times. This sequence joins TRBV4-2 and TRBJ2-3; D call uncertain. CDR3 length equals 15 residues. Germline CDR1 reads LGHNA; CDR2 reads YNFKEQ. V lost 2 bases to trimming and J lost 4 bases, with 13 bases between them. The CDR3 sequence: CASSQLTLSADTQYF. The CDR3 DNA reads as TGTGCCAGCAGCCAATTGACCCTATCCGCAGATACGCAGTATTTT.

The V and J genes are TRBV7-2 and TRBJ2-2, with D perhaps matching TRBD1 (5 bases). The V end lost 6 bases, the J end lost 5 bases, and 13 bases lay between the germline ends. CDR3 length: 14 residues. Germline-derived CDR1 and CDR2 are SGHTA and FQGNSA. The CDR3 spells CASRNLGDTGELFF. CDR3 in DNA: TGTGCCAGCAGAAATTTAGGGGATACCGGGGAGCTGTTTTTT.

The chain employs TRBV28 and TRBJ2-4; 9 nucleotides align to TRBD1. J lost 4 bases, V lost 6 bases, and 4 bases had no gene match. The CDR3 extends over 14 amino acids. Germline V gene sequence: CDR1 MDHEN, CDR2 SYDVKM. CDR3 loop: CASSWGTGKNIQYF. The CDR3 DNA follows: TGTGCCAGCAGCTGGGGGACAGGGAAAAACATTCAGTACTTC.

Concerning this clonotype itself: At one boundary the junction diverges from the germline segment, which might be a read error. The J gene is TRBJ1-2, the V gene TRBV15; 7 nucleotides agree with TRBD1. The CDR3 is 17 residues long. Germline V lookup: CDR1 LNHNV, CDR2 YYDKDF (reference sequence). The CDR3 DNA sequence: TGTGCCACCAGCAGAGATTTGGGGACAGAAGCTAACTATGGCTGCACCTTC. Protein sequence: CATSRDLGTEANYGCTF. The variable domain in full, completed from reference TRBV15 and TRBJ1-2, reads DAMVIQNPRYQVTQFGKPVTLSCSQTLNHNVMYWYQQKSSQAPKLLFHYYDKDFNNEADTPDNFQSRRPNTSFCFLDIRSPGLGDTAMYLCATSRDLGTEANYGCTFGSGTRLTVV.

In its sample, this clonotype was seen once. The chain joins TRBV6-1 to TRBJ2-7; tentatively, D is TRBD2 (6 bases). The length of the CDR3 is 13 residues. The germline V gene has CDR1 MNHNS and CDR2 SASEGT. Trimming shortened V by 11 bases and J by 2 bases, and 16 bases separated the two germline ends. The DNA for the CDR3 is TGTGCCGGTGCCGGGGGTTTCGCCTACGAGCAGTACTTC. This encodes CAGAGGFAYEQYF.

V and J are TRBV7-2 and TRBJ2-5; 13 nucleotides align to TRBD2. The J segment lost 7 bases and the V segment lost 4 bases, leaving 3 bases of the junction unmatched. CDR1 SGHTA and CDR2 FQGNSA come from the germline V gene. CDR3 length: 14 residues. The CDR3 DNA sequence: TGTGCCAGCAGCTCAGGACTAGCGGGGGCGACCCAGTACTTC. Protein sequence: CASSSGLAGATQYF. The full variable domain, its missing parts supplied by reference TRBV7-2 and TRBJ2-5, is GAGVSQSPSNKVTEKGKDVELRCDPISGHTALYWYRQSLGQGLEFLIYFQGNSAPDKSGLPSDRFSAERTGGSVSTLTIQRTQQEDSAVYLCASSSGLAGATQYFGPGTRLLVL.

V gene TRBV20-1 combines with J gene TRBJ1-2; 7 nucleotides agree with TRBD1. V dropped 1 base and J dropped 4; count of bases not matched to a gene: 9. Germline V CDR1 and CDR2: DFQATT, SNEGSKA (reference sequence). The CDR3 consists of 15 residues. CDR3 in amino acids: CSARGGDRVGYGYTF. The CDR3 DNA is TGCAGTGCTAGAGGGGGAGACAGGGTTGGCTATGGCTACACCTTC.

V is TRBV7-2 and J is TRBJ2-7, with D perhaps TRBD1 (6 bases). Germline V lookup: CDR1 SGHTA, CDR2 FQGNSA. The CDR3 extends over 14 amino acids. Deletions cut 5 bases from V and 0 bases from J, with 11 bases between. Here the CDR3 DNA reads TGTGCCAGCAGCACCGGGGACAACTCCTACGAGCAGTACTTC. Protein product: CASSTGDNSYEQYF.

Here the CDR3 reads CASTPERGGLNEQFF. CDR3 nucleotide sequence: TGTGCCAGCACCCCCGAGCGGGGGGGCCTGAATGAGCAGTTCTTC. J is TRBJ2-1 and V is TRBV6-2 or TRBV6-3; TRBD2 matches 10 bases. Germline V CDR1 and CDR2: MNHEY, SVGEGT. V shed 7 bases, J shed 7 bases, and the junction held 10 bases outside the gene matches. The CDR3 extends over 15 amino acids.

The V call is TRBV7-2, the J call TRBJ2-7; D may be TRBD2 (6 bases). V dropped 5 bases and J dropped 5 bases, with 13 bases sitting between them. CDR3 length: 13 residues. Germline CDR1 is SGHTA and CDR2 is FQGNSA. The CDR3 here is CASSPGSLHEQYF. CDR3 bases: TGTGCCAGCAGCCCCGGGAGTCTCCACGAGCAGTACTTC.

The V and J genes are TRBV14 and TRBJ2-3; either TRBD1 or TRBD2 may supply D (5 bases each). The CDR3 runs to 14 residues. The germline CDR1 and CDR2 sequences are SGHDN and FVKESK. Trimming took off 2 bases at V and 0 bases at J, with 6 bases between the two ends. CDR3 sequence: CASSQWDSTDTQYF. The CDR3 nucleotides are TGTGCCAGCAGCCAATGGGACAGCACAGATACGCAGTATTTT.

This rearrangement joins TRBV12-3 or TRBV12-4 to TRBJ2-1; TRBD1 might be the D (6 bases). The CDR3 contains 16 residues. With 5 bases removed from V and 7 bases from J, the gap between germline ends came to 21 bases. The DNA for the CDR3 is TGTGCCAGCAGTAGACCCGGGACATCCCCGGGGAATGAGCAGTTCTTC. This gives the protein CASSRPGTSPGNEQFF.

This clonotype was detected only a few times. The chain is built from TRBV7-6 and TRBJ1-2, with 11 bases aligning to TRBD1. V shed 4 bases, J shed 4 bases, and the junction held 5 bases outside the gene matches. The CDR3 is made up of 15 amino acids. Germline V gene lookup returns CDR1 SGHVS and CDR2 FNYEAQ. CDR3 coding DNA: TGTGCCAGCAGCTCCGGGACAGGGGGACCCTATGGCTACACCTTC. It encodes CASSSGTGGPYGYTF.

The chain uses TRBV13 and TRBJ1-6; 9 bases fit TRBD1. The CDR3 contains 15 residues. Looked up from germline, CDR1 is PRHDT and CDR2 is FYEKMQ (reference sequence). Losses at the gene ends were 5 bases for V and 10 bases for J; bases not matched to a gene: 9. The CDR3 bases are TGTGCCAGCAGCCACGCCGGGACAGGGTTATCACCCCTCCACTTT. Translation: CASSHAGTGLSPLHF.

The CDR3 sequence: CASSPERLAGGRKETQYF. CDR3 in DNA: TGTGCCAGCAGCCCAGAGCGCCTAGCGGGGGGGCGGAAGGAGACCCAGTACTTC. The chain employs TRBV7-2 and TRBJ2-5; TRBD2 matches 12 bases. V gave up 5 bases and J gave up 5 bases; unmatched junction bases: 15. The germline V gene has CDR1 SGHTA and CDR2 FQGNSA. CDR3 length equals 18 residues.

As for this clonotype: A read error may produce the germline difference seen at one junction end. This sequence joins TRBV6-2 or TRBV6-3 and TRBJ2-1; a possible D gene is TRBD2 (6 bases). The CDR3 loop spans 14 amino acids. Germline CDR1 is MNHEY and CDR2 is SVGEGT. Here the CDR3 DNA reads TGTGCCAGCAGTCGGGTCGGGGCGGGAAATGAACAGTTCTTC. It is translated as CASSRVGAGNEQFF.

In its sample, this clonotype was seen once. The junction shows a germline mismatch at one end, possibly a read error. The J gene is TRBJ2-2, the V gene TRBV10-3, with 12 bases lining up with TRBD2. This CDR3 comprises 18 residues. Germline V CDR1 and CDR2: ENHRY, SYGVKD. The CDR3 spells CAISESPSGGAGTGELFF. Here the CDR3 DNA reads TGCGCCATCAGTGAGTCTCCTAGCGGGGGGGCCGGCACCGGGGAGCTGTTTTTT.

This chain joins TRBV24-1 and TRBJ2-5, with TRBD2 identical over 7 bases. The germline V gene encodes CDR1 KGHDR and CDR2 SFDVKD. The CDR3 consists of 13 residues. The J segment lost 9 bases and the V segment lost 10 bases, leaving 13 bases of the junction unmatched. The CDR3: CATRRASGGAQYF. Here the CDR3 DNA reads TGTGCCACTAGAAGAGCTAGCGGAGGGGCCCAGTACTTC.

This chain uses TRBV7-2 with TRBJ1-2; TRBD1 aligns across 7 bases. This CDR3 has 13 amino acids. With V trimmed by 5 bases and J by 12 bases, 12 bases remained unmatched. The germline CDR1 and CDR2 sequences are SGHTA and FQGNSA. CDR3 in amino acids: CASSTHTDRSHTF. CDR3 DNA: TGTGCCAGCAGCACCCACACGGACAGGAGTCACACCTTC.

The chain recombines TRBV4-2 with TRBJ2-5; the match to TRBD2 covers 7 bases. Losses at the gene ends were 0 bases for V and 11 bases for J; bases not matched to a gene: 18. The CDR3 runs 17 residues. Germline V gene data show CDR1 as LGHNA and CDR2 as YNFKEQ. The CDR3 sequence: CASSQDSGGIISNEQYF. CDR3 DNA: TGTGCCAGCAGCCAAGATTCGGGGGGTATTATTTCCAATGAGCAGTACTTC.

The CDR3 spells CASGLRSPSGNTIYF. CDR3 DNA sequence: TGTGCCAGCGGACTGAGGAGCCCCTCTGGAAACACCATATATTTT. The V and J genes are TRBV28 and TRBJ1-3; no firm D call. CDR3 length equals 15 residues. The V gene lost 8 bases and the J gene lost 0 bases, with 14 bases spanning the gap. The germline CDR1 and CDR2 sequences are MDHEN and SYDVKM.

This chain connects TRBV15 to TRBJ2-1; D is unclear. Germline V gives CDR1 LNHNV, CDR2 YYDKDF (reference sequence). With 0 bases removed from V and 13 bases from J, the gap between germline ends came to 10 bases. The CDR3 covers 12 residues. The CDR3: CATSREMETQFF. The CDR3 DNA follows: TGTGCCACCAGCAGAGAAATGGAGACCCAGTTCTTC.

This clonotype was counted a few times. The chain is built from TRBV6-2 or TRBV6-3 and TRBJ1-5; D uncertain. Per the germline V gene, CDR1 is MNHEY and CDR2 is SVGEGT. V lost 4 bases, J lost 2 bases, and 6 bases lay in between. The CDR3 sequence is 13 residues long. CDR3 region: CASSWRGNQPQHF. CDR3 bases: TGTGCCAGCAGTTGGAGGGGCAATCAGCCCCAGCATTTT.

The chain is built from TRBV5-1 and TRBJ1-2, with 7 bases fitting TRBD1. Germline assignment: CDR1 SGHRS and CDR2 YFSETQ. V was pared by 3 bases and J by 6 bases, with 8 bases of the junction left unmatched. CDR3 size: 14 residues. CDR3 region: CASSSLTGTDGYTF. The CDR3 DNA reads TGCGCCAGCAGCTCACTGACCGGGACAGATGGCTACACCTTC.

The chain carries TRBV29-1 and TRBJ2-1; D is unclear. CDR1 is SQVTM and CDR2 is ANQGSEA in the germline V gene. Trimming removed 1 base from V and 7 bases from J, with 14 bases in between. The CDR3 is 14 residues long. CDR3 amino acids: CSVEGREETNEQFF. In nucleotides, the CDR3 is TGCAGCGTTGAAGGGAGAGAGGAAACAAATGAGCAGTTCTTC.

This chain joins TRBV6-2 or TRBV6-3 and TRBJ2-5; D perhaps matches TRBD2 (6 bases). Per the germline V gene, CDR1 is MNHEY and CDR2 is SVGEGT. Trimming pared 6 bases from V and 13 bases from J, leaving 18 bases between. CDR3 length: 12 residues. In DNA form, the CDR3 reads TGTGCCAGCAGCCAGCGGCGGGGTGAGCGGTACTTC. Translation: CASSQRRGERYF.

The rearrangement uses TRBV28 and TRBJ2-3, with D possibly TRBD1 on 6 matching bases. Deletions cut 6 bases from V and 5 bases from J, with 18 bases between. This CDR3 has 15 amino acids. Germline V CDR1 and CDR2: MDHEN, SYDVKM. The CDR3 spells CASRPAGASGDTQYF. The CDR3 DNA sequence: TGTGCCAGCAGACCCGCAGGGGCGAGTGGAGATACGCAGTATTTT.

This clonotype was counted at least ten times. The J gene is TRBJ2-7, the V gene TRBV7-2; no reliable D call. V lost 2 bases, J lost 5 bases, and 4 bases lay in between. There are 11 residues in the CDR3. Per germline, CDR1 SGHTA and CDR2 FQGNSA. This CDR3 reads CASSLIHEQYF. DNA for the CDR3: TGTGCCAGCAGCTTAATCCACGAGCAGTACTTC.

This chain connects TRBV6-2 or TRBV6-3 to TRBJ2-3, with a tentative D call TRBD2 (6 bases). Germline V gene data show CDR1 as MNHEY and CDR2 as SVGEGT. With 0 bases removed from V and 4 bases from J, the gap between germline ends came to 14 bases. This CDR3 has 16 amino acids. Here the CDR3 reads CASSYSTPSVPDTQYF. The DNA for the CDR3 is TGTGCCAGCAGTTACTCGACCCCTAGCGTCCCAGATACGCAGTATTTT.